This T cell receptor beta chain stems from a study of identifying expanded T cells in peripheral blood. The V end was cut by 7 bases, the J end by 0 bases, with 16 bases between. The CDR3 covers 16 residues. The germline gives CDR1 MNHNY, CDR2 SVGAGI (reference sequence). Study-level findings and limits: Differentially abundant clones: about 1.2 between replicates, just under 17 at approximately 14 days, roughly 18 at four.

Clones were read by immunoSEQ multiplex PCR, and TCRdb kept only the in-frame ones, dropping some. Of some 95,000 clones listed, nearly 90% were seen once; the top ten hold approximately 6%. A word on this clone: Its specificity is unknown.

Material for sequencing was blood. The sequence was collected from a person between 18 and 75 years old in good health. The chain employs TRBV6-6 and TRBJ1-3, with unresolved D. CDR3 region: CASTQDLYNSGNTIYF. The CDR3 nucleotides are TGTGCCAGCACCCAGGACCTGTATAACTCTGGAAACACCATATATTTT.